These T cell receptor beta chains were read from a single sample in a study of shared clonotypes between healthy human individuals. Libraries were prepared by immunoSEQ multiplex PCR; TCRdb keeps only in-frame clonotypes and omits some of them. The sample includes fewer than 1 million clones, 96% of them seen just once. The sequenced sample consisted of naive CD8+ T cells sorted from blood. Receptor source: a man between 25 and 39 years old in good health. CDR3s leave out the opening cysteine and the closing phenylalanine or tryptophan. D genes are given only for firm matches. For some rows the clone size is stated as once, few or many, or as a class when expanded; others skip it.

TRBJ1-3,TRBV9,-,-,ASSRESGNTIY
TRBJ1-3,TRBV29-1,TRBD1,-,SVSTGGSGNTIY
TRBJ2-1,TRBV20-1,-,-,SANPRNEQF
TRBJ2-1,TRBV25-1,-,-,ASSESRLVTNEQF
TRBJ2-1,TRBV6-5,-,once,ASSPDSSSYNEQF
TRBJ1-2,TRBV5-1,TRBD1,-,ASREGGIDYGYT
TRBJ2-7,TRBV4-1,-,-,ASSQGASYEQY
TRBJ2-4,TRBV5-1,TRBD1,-,ASSLDRGLIDIQY
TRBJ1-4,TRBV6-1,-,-,ASSTHGEDEKLF
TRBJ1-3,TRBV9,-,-,ASSGGIHSGNTIY
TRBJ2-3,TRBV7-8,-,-,ASSLRKGVFSDTQY
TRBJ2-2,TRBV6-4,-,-,ASSPRGNTGELF
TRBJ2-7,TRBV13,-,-,ASSSGLGGYYEQY
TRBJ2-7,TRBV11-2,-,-,ASRIQSYQGSYEQY